One and the same sample provided the 17 T cell receptor beta chains below, sequenced in a study of CD8 T cells in ankylosing spondylitis. Via MiXCR, TCRdb re-called the 5' RACE reads, giving one row per CDR3 protein. This table holds tens of thousands of distinct CDR3 sequences, roughly 5.3% found once. The sample comprised blood, either unsorted or a sorted T cell fraction (not recorded which). Every receptor here comes from a male donor with ankylosing spondylitis or in good health (not recorded which).

This clonotype was counted many times. The V gene is TRBV5-1, the J gene TRBJ1-1; tentative D call: TRBD1 (6 bases). CDR1 and CDR2 (germline): SGHRS, YFSETQ. The CDR3 is made up of 14 amino acids. Trimming cost V 7 bases and J 2 bases, with 15 bases left between them. CDR3 nucleotides: TGCGCCAGCGGAAGGGACACTCTAAACACTGAAGCTTTCTTT. Its translation: CASGRDTLNTEAFF. The whole variable domain, remainder taken from reference TRBV5-1 and TRBJ1-1, is KAGVTQTPRYLIKTRGQQVTLSCSPISGHRSVSWYQQTPGQGLQFLFEYFSETQRNKGNFPGRFSGRQFSNSRSEMNVSTLELGDSALYLCASGRDTLNTEAFFGQGTRLTVV.

Many counts were recorded for this clonotype. This chain links TRBV11-3 with TRBJ2-1, with no clear D. Per germline, CDR1 SGHNT and CDR2 YENEEA. This CDR3 contains 14 residues. Deletions cut 4 bases from V and 8 bases from J, with 15 bases between. CDR3 sequence (DNA): TGTGCCAGCAGCTCAGTGGCTCCCAAGGATGAGCAGTTCTTC. Encoded protein: CASSSVAPKDEQFF.

In its sample, this clonotype was seen many times. The chain has TRBV20-1 and TRBJ2-1, with D perhaps TRBD2 (6 bases). Deletions cut 6 bases from V and 5 bases from J, with 20 bases between. There are 15 residues in the CDR3. Per germline, CDR1 DFQATT and CDR2 SNEGSKA (reference sequence). In DNA form, the CDR3 reads TGCAGTGCAAGATGGGCTAGCGAGATCAACAATGAGCAGTTCTTC. It yields the protein CSARWASEINNEQFF.

This clonotype came up many times. The chain joins TRBV7-6 to TRBJ2-1, with 12 positions matching TRBD2. V was clipped by 5 bases and J by 7 bases; unmatched bases: 6. The germline V gene encodes CDR1 SGHVS and CDR2 FNYEAQ. CDR3 length equals 15 residues. The CDR3 here is CASSLGLAGLNEQFF. The CDR3 DNA reads as TGTGCCAGCAGCCTCGGACTAGCGGGGTTGAATGAGCAGTTCTTC.

This clonotype was seen only a few times. The chain recombines TRBV7-3 with TRBJ2-6, with 7 bases that match TRBD2. Germline V gene data show CDR1 as SGHTA and CDR2 as FQGTGA. V lost 4 bases to trimming and J lost 0 bases; unmatched junction nucleotides: 0. The CDR3 loop spans 15 amino acids. CDR3 residues: CASSSGGSGANVLTF. CDR3 nucleotide sequence: TGTGCCAGCAGCTCGGGGGGCTCTGGGGCCAACGTCCTGACTTTC. Looking up the rest from reference TRBV7-3 and TRBJ2-6 gives the full variable domain: GAGVSQTPSNKVTEKGKYVELRCDPISGHTALYWYRQSLGQGPEFLIYFQGTGAADDSGLPNDRFFAVRPEGSVSTLKIQRTERGDSAVYLCASSSGGSGANVLTFGAGSRLTVL.

In its sample, this clonotype was seen many times. The chain couples TRBV4-1 to TRBJ1-2; the D is unclear. Trimming cost V 1 base and J 6 bases, with 12 bases left between them. This CDR3 is built from 14 residues. Looked up from germline, CDR1 is MGHRA and CDR2 is YSYEKL. The DNA of the CDR3 is TGCGCCAGCAGCCAAGGTGGAATCCGGGATGGCTACACCTTC. This codes for CASSQGGIRDGYTF.

This clonotype has just a few counts. A much larger clone differs by one base, so this may be a read error. This chain uses TRBV5-4 with TRBJ2-7; TRBD1 agrees at 9 bases. The CDR3 sequence is 13 residues long. Germline loops: CDR1 SGHNT, CDR2 YYREEE (reference sequence). For the CDR3, the DNA is TGTGCCAGCAGCTGGGACAGGGTCTACGAGCAGTGCTTC. Residues: CASSWDRVYEQCF.

In its sample, this clonotype was seen many times. The chain is built from TRBV19 and TRBJ2-7, with TRBD1 matching 10 bases. Germline CDR1 reads LNHDA; CDR2 reads SQIVND (reference sequence). The CDR3 totals 14 residues. V lost 4 bases and J lost 5; bases outside the gene matches: 5. CDR3 nucleotides: TGTGCCAGTAGTACCGGACAGGGGGTAGACGAGCAGTACTTC. Translating it yields CASSTGQGVDEQYF.

In this sample, this clonotype turned up many times. The rearrangement uses TRBV5-6 and TRBJ2-6; no definite D call. Trimming cost V 4 bases and J 4 bases, with 9 bases left between them. This CDR3 has 14 residues. CDR1 and CDR2 (germline): SGHDT, YYEEEE. The CDR3 coding sequence is TGTGCCAGCAGCACGCCAGGAGGGGCCAACGTCCTGACTTTC. It specifies CASSTPGGANVLTF.

This clonotype was seen many times. The rearrangement joins TRBV10-3 to TRBJ2-2; a weak D match, TRBD1 (6 bases). Germline loops: CDR1 ENHRY, CDR2 SYGVKD. V lost 2 bases and J 3 bases, leaving 28 bases between the germline ends. The length of the CDR3 is 21 residues. The CDR3 spells CAISEVLVRARGVGDTGELFF. In nucleotides, the CDR3 is TGTGCCATCAGTGAGGTGTTGGTAAGAGCCAGGGGAGTTGGAGACACCGGGGAGCTGTTTTTT.

This clonotype was detected many times. In DNA, the CDR3 is TGCGCCAGCACCGCCGAGGGGGCCAACGTCCTGACTTTC. Protein sequence: CASTAEGANVLTF. The chain combines TRBV5-1 with TRBJ2-6; no clear D. The CDR3 is 13 residues long. V lost 6 bases, J lost 4 bases, and 8 bases lay in between. Germline lookup yields CDR1 SGHRS and CDR2 YFSETQ.

This clonotype appeared many times. This chain uses TRBV2 with TRBJ2-4; no definite D call. Trimming shortened V by 2 bases and J by 0 bases, and 8 bases separated the two germline ends. This CDR3 region has 15 residues. The germline CDR1 and CDR2 sequences are SNHLY and FYNNEI. CDR3 DNA: TGTGCCAGCAGTGAAAGATCCGTAGCCAAAAACATTCAGTACTTC. Protein sequence: CASSERSVAKNIQYF. Looking up the rest from reference TRBV2 and TRBJ2-4 gives the full variable domain: EPEVTQTPSHQVTQMGQEVILRCVPISNHLYFYWYRQILGQKVEFLVSFYNNEISEKSEIFDDQFSVERPDGSNFTLKIRSTKLEDSAMYFCASSERSVAKNIQYFGAGTRLSVL.

At least ten counts were recorded for this clonotype. The J gene is TRBJ2-2, the V gene TRBV28, with D hard to call. CDR1 is MDHEN, CDR2 SYDVKM, per germline. Trimming cost V 3 bases and J 5 bases, with 7 bases left between them. The CDR3 length is 13 residues. CDR3 sequence (DNA): TGTGCCAGCAGTTTGAGGTTAACCGGGGAGCTGTTTTTT. It codes for CASSLRLTGELFF.

This clonotype has ten or more counts. This chain joins TRBV3-1 and TRBJ2-5; either TRBD1 or TRBD2 may fit D (5 bases each). V lost 1 base, J lost 5 bases, and 8 bases lay in between. Germline V gives CDR1 LGHDT, CDR2 YNNKEL (reference sequence). The CDR3 is 13 residues long. This CDR3 is CASSQGDGETQYF. The CDR3 DNA reads TGTGCCAGCAGCCAAGGGGACGGGGAGACCCAGTACTTC.

Many counts were recorded for this clonotype. The chain has TRBV28 and TRBJ2-5; D not resolved. CDR3 length: 12 amino acids. V was clipped by 6 bases and J by 5 bases, with 10 bases between them. CDR1 is MDHEN, CDR2 SYDVKM, per germline. CDR3: CASSHNRETQYF. The CDR3 region has the DNA TGTGCCAGCAGCCATAACCGGGAGACCCAGTACTTC.

As regards this clonotype: A much larger clone lies a single base off, so this may be a read error. V and J are TRBV6-1 and TRBJ1-2, with TRBD1 identical over 9 bases. The germline gives CDR1 MNHNS, CDR2 SASEGT. Trimming at V came to 4 bases and at J to 4 bases, leaving 10 bases not matched to a gene. This CDR3 spans 16 amino acids. The CDR3 nucleotides are TGTGCCAGCAGTGGCTACGACAGGGGGGCTCTCTATGGCTACACCTTC. It is translated as CASSGYDRGALYGYTF.

In this sample, this clonotype turned up many times. This chain uses TRBV5-1 with TRBJ2-7; D might be TRBD1 (6 bases). The CDR3 is 13 residues long. Trimming took off 5 bases at V and 2 bases at J, with 11 bases between the two ends. CDR1 SGHRS and CDR2 YFSETQ come from the germline V gene. The CDR3 here is CASRSRTAYEQYF. CDR3 nucleotide sequence: TGCGCCAGCAGAAGTCGGACAGCCTACGAGCAGTACTTC.